This T cell receptor (beta chain) appears in the sequencing data of a study of blood T cell repertoires in COVID-19. Study overall: Material from acute and convalescent COVID-19 was sourced from the United States, Italy and Spain. The cDNA or gDNA used as material had been derived from T cells, B-cell-depleted T cells, or PBMCs.

In germline, CDR1 is SNHLY, CDR2 FYNNEI. The V and J ends lost 0 bases and 0 bases, in that order; junction bases with no gene match: 6. The CDR3 covers 19 residues. Study processing details: The assay estimated nucleated cells by amplifying reference gene primers. Assay: immunoSEQ multiplex PCR; the TCRdb copy retains only in-frame clones and omits some. The V and J calls and clone size were taken over from that table, and D and trimming were inferred from the DNA. This table holds about 310,000 clones, 87% found once. Sequencing was performed on peripheral blood. This chain connects TRBV2 to TRBJ1-4, with TRBD1 identical over 11 bases. The receptor was derived from a man aged 45-60 years with active or convalescent COVID-19. This CDR3 is CASSEAGTGGSATNEKLFF. The DNA of the CDR3 is TGTGCCAGCAGTGAAGCGGGGACAGGGGGATCCGCAACTAATGAAAAACTGTTTTTT. The full variable domain, with the rest looked up from reference TRBV2 and TRBJ1-4, is EPEVTQTPSHQVTQMGQEVILRCVPISNHLYFYWYRQILGQKVEFLVSFYNNEISEKSEIFDDQFSVERPDGSNFTLKIRSTKLEDSAMYFCASSEAGTGGSATNEKLFFGSGTQLSVL.